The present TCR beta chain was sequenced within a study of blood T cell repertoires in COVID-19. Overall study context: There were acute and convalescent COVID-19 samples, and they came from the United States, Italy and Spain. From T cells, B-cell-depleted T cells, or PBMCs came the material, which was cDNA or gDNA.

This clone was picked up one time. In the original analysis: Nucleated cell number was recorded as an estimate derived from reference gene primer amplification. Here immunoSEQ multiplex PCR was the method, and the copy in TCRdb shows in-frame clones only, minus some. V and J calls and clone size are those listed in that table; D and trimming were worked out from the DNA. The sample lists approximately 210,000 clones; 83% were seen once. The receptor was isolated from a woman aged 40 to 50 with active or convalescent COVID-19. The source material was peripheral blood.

In DNA form, the CDR3 reads TGTGCCAGCGCTGGGGACAGCCGTATAGGTACGCAGTATTTT. It yields the protein CASAGDSRIGTQYF. The rearrangement joins TRBV3-1 (or the pseudogene TRBV3-2) to TRBJ2-3; TRBD1 aligns across 7 bases. CDR3 length equals 14 residues. V trimming: 8 bases; J trimming: 8 bases; junction bases outside the gene matches: 13. Germline CDR1 and CDR2: LGHDT and YNNKEL (reference sequence).